This TCR beta chain was recovered during a study of blood T cells in healthy people across ages. Findings of the study overall: Any changes in expanded clonotypes were possibly confounded, as donor CMV status remained unknown.

This clonotype has more than one count but fewer than ten. Its antigen is unidentified. At one boundary the junction diverges from the germline segment, which might be a read error. CDR3 size: 14 residues. Looked up from germline, CDR1 is SEHNR and CDR2 is FQNEAQ (reference sequence). Primers used in a second PCR of roughly 7 to 11 cycles were a sample-barcoded 5' primer and a J-beta primer mix. The study obtained at least 3 million CDR3-containing paired-end reads from every sample. In TCRdb, the 5' RACE reads were re-called with MiXCR into one record per CDR3 protein. The profile shows roughly 1,100,000 distinct CDR3 sequences, around 27% of them singletons. At least 6.5 million PBMCs were isolated per sample. This sample also belongs to another study, concerning T cells of mothers and their children. Per that paper: The study found slightly higher but non-significant overlap in related versus unrelated mother-child pairs.

The clonotype comes from a girl aged 2 to 9 in good health. J is TRBJ2-5 and V is TRBV7-9, with D possibly TRBD2 on 5 matching bases. The sequencing input was blood. DNA for the CDR3: TGTGCCAGCAGCTCCGAAGACTATATGGAGACCAAGTACTTC. Protein sequence: CASSSEDYMETKYF.